What follows describes a single TCR beta chain. These data are taken from a study of blood T cell repertoires in COVID-19. For the study at large: Acute and convalescent COVID-19 specimens originated in the United States, Italy and Spain. Sources were T cells, B-cell-depleted T cells, or PBMCs; the material itself was cDNA or gDNA.

V lost 0 bases and J 7 bases, leaving 13 bases between the germline ends. CDR1 and CDR2 (germline): SQVTM, ANQGSEA. This CDR3 contains 14 residues. In the study's own analysis: Amplifying reference gene primers gave estimates of nucleated cell counts. The repertoire was sequenced with immunoSEQ multiplex PCR; TCRdb's copy has only in-frame clones and lacks some. The DNA gave D and trimming, while V, J and clone size come from that table. The sample has almost 20,000 clones; around 83% are singletons. J is TRBJ2-1 and V is TRBV29-1; possibly TRBD2 for D (6 bases). The receptor's source is a human donor with active COVID-19. The donor label of this sample is uncertain. Specimen: peripheral blood. CDR3 DNA: TGCAGCGTTGAAGATGCACTCCGGGGGAATGAGCAGTTCTTC. Its translation is CSVEDALRGNEQFF.